A few counts support the clone carrying this T cell receptor beta chain. No conserved phenylalanine or tryptophan ends this CDR3, so it is likely a read error. RNA transcripts were the template for amplifying TCR beta CDR3 regions. During a first-round RT-PCR of the TCR CDR3, the HTBI primer set was used. TCRdb reprocessed the multiplex PCR reads via MiXCR and lists one record per CDR3 protein. This table holds 450,000 to 650,000 distinct CDR3 sequences, approximately 17% found once. Uncontrolled infection, other autoimmune disease, pregnancy or lactation excluded patients. This sample is part of a study of T cells in Graves' hyperthyroidism and ophthalmopathy. The CDR3 sequence is 13 residues long. Germline V gives CDR1 MDHEN, CDR2 SYDVKM. Between the trimmed V and J ends, which lost 5 bases and 4 bases, there was a span of 11 bases.

The sequence was collected from a woman aged 18-35 years with Graves' ophthalmopathy. The chain couples TRBV28 to TRBJ1-1, with D unresolved. Material for sequencing was blood. The CDR3: CASSLSMVTEAFL. CDR3 in DNA: TGTGCCAGCAGTCTGTCCATGGTCACTGAAGCTTTCCTT.